The present T cell receptor (beta chain) was sequenced within a study of T cell changes during pregnancy in multiple sclerosis. Points on this clone: Relative to the germline gene, one junction end is altered; a read error may explain this.

Germline V gives CDR1 SGDLS, CDR2 YYNGEE. The length of the CDR3 is 10 residues. The table came from immunoSEQ multiplex PCR; TCRdb's copy has only in-frame clones and leaves some out. This table holds about 59,000 clones, 90% to 95% found once. V and J are TRBV9 and TRBJ1-2; D is undetermined. This sequence originates from a female donor with multiple sclerosis, enrolled in a pregnancy study. This material consisted of CD8+ T cells from peripheral blood mononuclear cells, taken after pregnancy. Here the CDR3 reads CASSTHEPGF. DNA for the CDR3: TGTGCCAGCAGCACCCACGAGCCAGGCTTC.